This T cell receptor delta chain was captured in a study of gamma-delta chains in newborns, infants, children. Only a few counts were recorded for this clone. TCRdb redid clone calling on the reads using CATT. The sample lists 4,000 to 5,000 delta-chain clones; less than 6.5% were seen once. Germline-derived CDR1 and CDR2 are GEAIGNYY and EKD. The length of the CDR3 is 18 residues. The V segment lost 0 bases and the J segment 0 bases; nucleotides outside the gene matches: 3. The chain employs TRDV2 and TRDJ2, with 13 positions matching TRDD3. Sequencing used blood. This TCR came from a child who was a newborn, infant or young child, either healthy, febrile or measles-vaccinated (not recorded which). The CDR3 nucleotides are TGTGCCTGTGACACCGGAACTGGGGGATACGCTTTGACAGCACAACTCTTCTTT. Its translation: CACDTGTGGYALTAQLFF.